The 17 T cell receptor beta chains below were found in one sample sequenced in a study of blood T cell repertoires in COVID-19. Sequencing was performed with immunoSEQ multiplex PCR; in TCRdb, only in-frame clones are kept and a portion is missing. In the table there are over 100,000 clones, around nine tenths of which are singletons. Material: peripheral blood. All receptors come from a man aged 45-65 years with active COVID-19.

The chain recombines TRBV7-2 with TRBJ2-7, with TRBD2 matching over 10 bases. Germline V gene sequence: CDR1 SGHTA, CDR2 FQGNSA. Trimming took 5 bases from V and 0 from J; bases not matched to a gene: 7. The CDR3 consists of 16 residues. In DNA, the CDR3 is TGTGCCAGCAGCCCAGACGGACTAGCGGCCTCCTACGAGCAGTACTTC. Translating gives CASSPDGLAASYEQYF.

The chain combines TRBV2 with TRBJ2-5; TRBD1 is a possible D gene (6 bases). Germline V gene data show CDR1 as SNHLY and CDR2 as FYNNEI. The CDR3 totals 13 residues. V was cut by 1 base and J by 5 bases, with 8 bases left in between. The DNA for the CDR3 is TGTGCCAGCAGTGAAGAGAGGGGGGAGACCCAGTACTTC. It codes for CASSEERGETQYF.

The chain joins TRBV7-6 to TRBJ2-7, with D maybe TRBD1 (5 bases). Deletions cut 1 base from V and 2 bases from J, with 9 bases between. Germline CDR1 and CDR2: SGHVS and FNYEAQ. The CDR3 totals 14 residues. The CDR3: CASSLGSRAYEQYF. The CDR3 DNA sequence: TGTGCCAGCAGCTTAGGATCCAGGGCCTACGAGCAGTACTTC. Full variable domain (rest looked up from reference TRBV7-6 and TRBJ2-7): GAGVSQSPRYKVTKRGQDVALRCDPISGHVSLYWYRQALGQGPEFLTYFNYEAQQDKSGLPNDRFSAERPEGSISTLTIQRTEQRDSAMYRCASSLGSRAYEQYFGPGTRLTVT.

This sequence joins TRBV19 and TRBJ1-2; D may be TRBD1 (6 bases). The CDR3 contains 12 residues. Germline lookup yields CDR1 LNHDA and CDR2 SQIVND (reference sequence). V lost 7 bases and J lost 6, with 12 bases in between. The CDR3, as DNA: TGTGCCAGTATTACAGGGCGGAATGGCTACACCTTC. This translates into CASITGRNGYTF.

The V and J genes are TRBV15 and TRBJ2-2, with 8 nucleotides matching TRBD2. V was clipped by 7 bases and J by 3 bases; unmatched bases: 4. Germline lookup yields CDR1 LNHNV and CDR2 YYDKDF (reference sequence). CDR3 length: 14 residues. The CDR3 DNA reads TGTGCCACCACCGGGGGGGCCTACACCGGGGAGCTGTTTTTT. Translation: CATTGGAYTGELFF.

V gene TRBV15 combines with J gene TRBJ2-7, with 7 nucleotides matching TRBD1. With V trimmed by 0 bases and J by 4 bases, 3 bases remained unmatched. Germline V gene data show CDR1 as LNHNV and CDR2 as YYDKDF (reference sequence). The CDR3 loop spans 14 amino acids. Written as DNA, the CDR3 is TGTGCCACCAGCAGAGACCGGACAGGTTACGAGCAGTACTTC. This codes for CATSRDRTGYEQYF.

The gene calls are TRBV14 and TRBJ1-1; D is unclear. From germline, CDR1 is SGHDN and CDR2 FVKESK. V was pared by 3 bases and J by 7 bases, with 9 bases between. This CDR3 has 12 residues. The CDR3, as DNA: TGTGCCAGCAGCCACTCGGCGGGTGAAGCTTTCTTT. It translates to CASSHSAGEAFF. The whole variable domain, filled in from reference TRBV14 and TRBJ1-1, reads EAGVTQFPSHSVIEKGQTVTLRCDPISGHDNLYWYRRVMGKEIKFLLHFVKESKQDESGMPNNRFLAERTGGTYSTLKVQPAELEDSGVYFCASSHSAGEAFFGQGTRLTVV.

The V gene is TRBV3-1 (or the pseudogene TRBV3-2), the J gene TRBJ1-5; possible D gene TRBD1, 6 bases. The CDR3 sequence is 15 residues long. The V and J ends lost 3 bases and 2 bases respectively, with 11 bases between them. Germline-derived CDR1 and CDR2 are LGHDT and YNNKEL (reference sequence). CDR3 DNA sequence: TGTGCCAGCAGCCAGAAAGGGGGGGGCAATCAGCCCCAGCATTTT. It translates to CASSQKGGGNQPQHF.

This clone was seen just once. For the CDR3, the DNA is TGTGCCAGTCGTCCCGGGACAAGGAACACCGGGGAGCTGTTTTTT. Translation gives CASRPGTRNTGELFF. The chain uses TRBV6-6 and TRBJ2-2, with D possibly matching TRBD1 (6 bases). Between the trimmed V and J ends, which lost 9 bases and 1 base, there was a span of 15 bases. Germline V gene data show CDR1 as MNHNY and CDR2 as SVGAGI (reference sequence). The CDR3 extends over 15 amino acids.

The chain employs TRBV18 and TRBJ1-2; 7 nucleotides align to TRBD1. The CDR3 spans 13 residues. Germline V gene sequence: CDR1 KGHSH, CDR2 LQKENI. The V gene end was trimmed by 3 bases and the J gene end by 4 bases; junction bases not matched to a gene: 2. As DNA, the CDR3 is TGTGCCAGCTCACCGACAGGGATCTATGGCTACACCTTC. This translates into CASSPTGIYGYTF.

This rearrangement joins TRBV29-1 to TRBJ2-7; D is possibly TRBD2 (6 bases). V shed 3 bases and J shed 4 bases, with 16 bases lying between them. The CDR3 extends over 14 amino acids. From germline, CDR1 is SQVTM and CDR2 ANQGSEA. CDR3 amino acids: CSVERTGGSYEQYF. In DNA, the CDR3 is TGCAGCGTTGAGCGAACCGGGGGTTCTTACGAGCAGTACTTC.

The V call is TRBV7-8, the J call TRBJ1-6; the D is unclear. Germline CDR1 SGHVS, CDR2 FQNEAQ. The CDR3 runs 12 residues. V shed 8 bases and J shed 3 bases, with 5 bases lying between them. The CDR3 DNA follows: TGTGCCAGCCGAGACTATAATTCACCCCTCCACTTT. It translates to CASRDYNSPLHF.

The gene calls are TRBV6-2 or TRBV6-3 and TRBJ2-5; D call uncertain. The CDR3 contains 13 residues. Trimming pared 3 bases from V and 6 bases from J, leaving 11 bases between. Germline lookup yields CDR1 MNHEY and CDR2 SVGEGT. CDR3 nucleotides: TGTGCCAGCAGTTATGCAGCACAGAAGACCCAGTACTTC. Its translation: CASSYAAQKTQYF.

The chain is built from TRBV24-1 and TRBJ2-1, with TRBD2 as a possible D gene (7 bases). From germline, CDR1 is KGHDR and CDR2 SFDVKD. CDR3 size: 13 residues. The V gene lost 2 bases and the J gene lost 10 bases, with 11 bases spanning the gap. The CDR3 DNA follows: TGTGCCACCAGTGATTGGGGGGGCAGCGAGCAGTTCTTC. Translated: CATSDWGGSEQFF.

The chain links TRBV24-1 to TRBJ2-3; 12 nucleotides agree with TRBD1. The junction had 5 bases not matched to a gene; V was cut back by 4 bases and J by 4 bases. Germline V gene data show CDR1 as KGHDR and CDR2 as SFDVKD. The CDR3 covers 16 residues. CDR3 coding DNA: TGTGCCACCAGTGACTCGGGACAGGGGGCCTCAGATACGCAGTATTTT. Amino acids: CATSDSGQGASDTQYF.

The rearrangement joins TRBV10-1 to TRBJ1-1, with 12 bases matching TRBD1. The CDR3 length is 18 residues. Germline CDR1 reads WNHNN; CDR2 reads SYGVQD (reference sequence). The junction had 14 bases not matched to a gene; V was cut back by 6 bases and J by 3 bases. The CDR3 DNA reads as TGCGCCAGCAGCCGACGGAGGCGGGACAGGGGGCATTACACTGAAGCTTTCTTT. Amino acid sequence: CASSRRRRDRGHYTEAFF.

The J gene is TRBJ1-2, the V gene TRBV2, with TRBD1 as a possible D gene (6 bases). CDR3 length equals 12 residues. Germline-derived CDR1 and CDR2 are SNHLY and FYNNEI. Trimming removed 2 bases at V and 12 bases at J, with 13 bases between. In nucleotides, the CDR3 is TGTGCCAGCAGTGAAACAGGGCCAACGGACACCTTC. This translates into CASSETGPTDTF.